The next 8 T cell receptor beta chains were all read from a single sample in a study of blood T cell repertoires in COVID-19. The protocol was immunoSEQ multiplex PCR, while the TCRdb copy is restricted to in-frame clones and leaves out a portion. The sample has 200,000 to 300,000 clones; 80% to 95% are singletons. Sample: peripheral blood. Receptors originate from a man younger than 45 with COVID-19, enrolled during active disease.

The chain has TRBV7-8 and TRBJ1-2; D unresolved. There are 15 residues in the CDR3. V was cut by 5 bases and J by 2 bases, with 15 bases left in between. Germline loops: CDR1 SGHVS, CDR2 FQNEAQ. CDR3 nucleotides: TGTGCCAGCAGCCGAGATTCGACACAGAACTATGGCTACACCTTC. Amino acids: CASSRDSTQNYGYTF.

The chain couples TRBV25-1 to TRBJ2-7; D might be TRBD1 (6 bases). V gave up 5 bases and J gave up 0 bases, with 14 bases separating them. The germline CDR1 and CDR2 sequences are MGHDK and SYGVNS. The CDR3 covers 15 residues. This CDR3 is CASSSFGTYSYEQYF. DNA for the CDR3: TGTGCCAGCAGTTCATTCGGGACATACTCCTACGAGCAGTACTTC.

The count of this clone is one. The CDR3 spells CASSQVGREDQYF. As DNA, the CDR3 is TGTGCCAGCAGCCAAGTTGGGCGGGAGGATCAGTACTTC. The rearrangement joins TRBV3-1 (or the pseudogene TRBV3-2) to TRBJ2-4; 8 bases are shared with TRBD2. CDR1 is LGHDT and CDR2 is YNNKEL in the germline V gene (reference sequence). Trimming at V came to 1 base and at J to 12 bases, leaving 5 bases not matched to a gene. CDR3 length equals 13 residues.

The genes are TRBV7-8 and TRBJ2-5; TRBD2 agrees at 8 bases. Germline CDR1 is SGHVS and CDR2 is FQNEAQ. The CDR3 loop spans 13 amino acids. With 5 bases clipped from V and 2 bases from J, the junction kept 1 base outside the gene matches. CDR3 amino acids: CASSRGGQETQYF. In DNA, the CDR3 is TGTGCCAGCAGCCGGGGGGGGCAAGAGACCCAGTACTTC.

The V gene is TRBV6-5, the J gene TRBJ2-1, with D possibly being TRBD2 (6 bases). Germline V CDR1 and CDR2: MNHEY, SVGAGI. This CDR3 is built from 15 residues. Trimming pared 0 bases from V and 4 bases from J, leaving 10 bases between. The CDR3 loop reads CASSYSPGEYNEQFF. Written as DNA, the CDR3 is TGTGCCAGCAGTTACTCCCCGGGGGAGTACAATGAGCAGTTCTTC.

The chain uses TRBV10-3 and TRBJ1-4, with 9 bases aligning to TRBD1. V shed 6 bases, J shed 4 bases, and the junction held 6 bases outside the gene matches. The CDR3 runs 15 residues. CDR1 and CDR2 from the germline V gene are ENHRY and SYGVKD. In DNA form, the CDR3 reads TGTGCCATCAGGGAGGACAGGGGTGGTAATGAAAAACTGTTTTTT. Translation: CAIREDRGGNEKLFF.

The chain is built from TRBV5-6 and TRBJ1-3, with 8 bases aligning to TRBD1. The CDR3 sequence is 14 residues long. The germline CDR1 and CDR2 sequences are SGHDT and YYEEEE. Unmatched junction bases numbered 6, after V lost 5 bases and J lost 5 bases. The CDR3 DNA follows: TGTGCCAGCAGTTTCCAGGGGGCAAGAAACACCATATATTTT. Its protein product is CASSFQGARNTIYF.

The CDR3 sequence: CASSPNDRGFGAFF. As DNA, the CDR3 is TGTGCCAGCAGCCCAAACGACAGGGGGTTTGGAGCTTTCTTT. V gene TRBV5-6 combines with J gene TRBJ1-1; 9 bases align to TRBD1. This CDR3 contains 14 residues. Germline CDR1 is SGHDT and CDR2 is YYEEEE. The J segment lost 10 bases and the V segment lost 4 bases, leaving 11 bases of the junction unmatched.